This entry describes one TCR beta chain. This clone occurred once. Its antigen is not yet known. The sample holds no much larger clone one base away, and base qualities are not on file. The protocol used for the library was the immunoSEQ multiplex PCR assay. Here the immuneACCESS table is served through TCRdb, limited to in-frame sequences with V and J called. Missing clones are a known gap in these copies; in checked studies unresolved V genes cover under half, and the rest lacks a known reason. This sample is represented by 75,000 to 95,000 clones; about nine tenths of them were singletons. The top ten constitute about 4% of the sample. From a lookup of the germline V gene, CDR1 and CDR2 are SGHVS and FQNEAQ. Taken from cysteine to phenylalanine, the CDR3 has 15 residues. Just the 45-base CDR3 DNA is kept, in frame starting at base 1. Unmatched junction bases come to 7, with V trimmed by 6 bases and J by 3 bases.

This sample is drawn from a study of control samples from healthy donors and cancer patients (TCRdb year 2020). The rearrangement joined TRBV7-8 to TRBJ1-2; TRBD1 agrees with 10 junctional bases. The sequencing input was blood. This clonotype was obtained from a woman aged 18-29 years in good health. The CDR3 here reads CASSATGGADYGYTF. The bases are TGTGCCAGCAGTGCGACAGGGGGCGCGGACTATGGCTACACCTTC.